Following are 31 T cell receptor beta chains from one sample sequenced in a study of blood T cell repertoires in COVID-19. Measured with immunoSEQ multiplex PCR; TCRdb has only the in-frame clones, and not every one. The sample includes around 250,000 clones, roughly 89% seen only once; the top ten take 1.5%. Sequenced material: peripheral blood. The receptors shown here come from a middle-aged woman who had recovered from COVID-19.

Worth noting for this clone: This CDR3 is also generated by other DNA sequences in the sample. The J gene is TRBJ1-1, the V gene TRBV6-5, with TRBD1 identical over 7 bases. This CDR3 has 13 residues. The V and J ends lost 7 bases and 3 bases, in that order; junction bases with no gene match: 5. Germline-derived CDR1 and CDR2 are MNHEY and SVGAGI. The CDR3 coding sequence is TGTGCCAGCACTAGAACAGGGGACACTGAAGCTTTCTTT. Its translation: CASTRTGDTEAFF.

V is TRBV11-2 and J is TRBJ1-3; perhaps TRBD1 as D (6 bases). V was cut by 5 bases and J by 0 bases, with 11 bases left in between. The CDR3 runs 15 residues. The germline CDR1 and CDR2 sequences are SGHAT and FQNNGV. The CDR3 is CASSRTVSSGNTIYF. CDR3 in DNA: TGTGCCAGCAGCCGGACAGTAAGCTCTGGAAACACCATATATTTT.

As DNA, the CDR3 is TGTGCCAGCAGTCCAACAGGGGGAAAATATTACGAGCAGTACTTC. As protein: CASSPTGGKYYEQYF. This chain connects TRBV28 to TRBJ2-7, with 8 bases matching TRBD1. V shed 5 bases, J shed 4 bases, and the junction held 10 bases outside the gene matches. Germline V gives CDR1 MDHEN, CDR2 SYDVKM. The CDR3 sequence is 15 residues long.

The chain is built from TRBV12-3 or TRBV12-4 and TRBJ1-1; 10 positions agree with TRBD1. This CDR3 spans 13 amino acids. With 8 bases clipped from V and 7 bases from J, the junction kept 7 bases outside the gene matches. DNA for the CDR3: TGTGCCAGCCAGGACAGGGGGTCCAATGAAGCTTTCTTT. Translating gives CASQDRGSNEAFF.

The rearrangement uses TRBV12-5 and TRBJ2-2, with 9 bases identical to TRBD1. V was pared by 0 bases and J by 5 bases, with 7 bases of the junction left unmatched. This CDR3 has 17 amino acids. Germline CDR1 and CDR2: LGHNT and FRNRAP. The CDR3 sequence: CASGLVYTGQGTGELFF. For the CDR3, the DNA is TGTGCTAGTGGTTTGGTATACACGGGACAGGGAACCGGGGAGCTGTTTTTT.

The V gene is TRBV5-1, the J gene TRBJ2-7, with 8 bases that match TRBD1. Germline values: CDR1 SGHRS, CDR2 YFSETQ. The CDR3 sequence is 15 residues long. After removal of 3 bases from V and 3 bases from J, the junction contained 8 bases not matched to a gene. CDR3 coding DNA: TGCGCCAGCAGCTCCCAGACAGGGGATGGCTACGAGCAGTACTTC. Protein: CASSSQTGDGYEQYF. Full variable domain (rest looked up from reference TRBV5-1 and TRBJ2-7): KAGVTQTPRYLIKTRGQQVTLSCSPISGHRSVSWYQQTPGQGLQFLFEYFSETQRNKGNFPGRFSGRQFSNSRSEMNVSTLELGDSALYLCASSSQTGDGYEQYFGPGTRLTVT.

The CDR3 DNA follows: TGTGCCACCGTTGGACAGGGCTTCCGGGCTTTCTTT. Its translation: CATVGQGFRAFF. This chain joins TRBV15 and TRBJ1-1, with 8 bases aligning to TRBD1. Germline lookup yields CDR1 LNHNV and CDR2 YYDKDF (reference sequence). The CDR3 spans 12 residues. The V segment lost 8 bases and the J segment 11 bases; nucleotides outside the gene matches: 10. Together with reference TRBV15 and TRBJ1-1, the CDR3 gives the full variable domain: DAMVIQNPRYQVTQFGKPVTLSCSQTLNHNVMYWYQQKSSQAPKLLFHYYDKDFNNEADTPDNFQSRRPNTSFCFLDIRSPGLGDTAMYLCATVGQGFRAFFGQGTRLTVV.

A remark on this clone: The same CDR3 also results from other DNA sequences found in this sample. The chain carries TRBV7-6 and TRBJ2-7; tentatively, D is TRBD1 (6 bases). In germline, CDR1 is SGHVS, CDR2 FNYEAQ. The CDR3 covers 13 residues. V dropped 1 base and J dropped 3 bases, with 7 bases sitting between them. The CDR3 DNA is TGTGCCAGCAGCTTAGGACAGGTCTACGAGCAGTACTTC. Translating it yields CASSLGQVYEQYF. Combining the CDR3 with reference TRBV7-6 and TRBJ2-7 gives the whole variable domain GAGVSQSPRYKVTKRGQDVALRCDPISGHVSLYWYRQALGQGPEFLTYFNYEAQQDKSGLPNDRFSAERPEGSISTLTIQRTEQRDSAMYRCASSLGQVYEQYFGPGTRLTVT.

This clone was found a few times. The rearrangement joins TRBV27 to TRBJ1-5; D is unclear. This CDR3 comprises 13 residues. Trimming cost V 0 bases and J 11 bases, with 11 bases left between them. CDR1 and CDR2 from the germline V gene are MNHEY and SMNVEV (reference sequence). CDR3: CASSLSRAQAQHF. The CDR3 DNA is TGTGCCAGCAGTTTATCGAGGGCTCAAGCCCAGCATTTT.

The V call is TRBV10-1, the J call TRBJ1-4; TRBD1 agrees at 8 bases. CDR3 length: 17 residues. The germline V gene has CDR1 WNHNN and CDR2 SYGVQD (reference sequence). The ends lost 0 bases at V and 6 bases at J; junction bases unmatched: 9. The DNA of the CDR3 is TGCGCCAGCAGTGAGTCCCGCAAGGGCAGGGGGCATGAAAAACTGTTTTTT. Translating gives CASSESRKGRGHEKLFF.

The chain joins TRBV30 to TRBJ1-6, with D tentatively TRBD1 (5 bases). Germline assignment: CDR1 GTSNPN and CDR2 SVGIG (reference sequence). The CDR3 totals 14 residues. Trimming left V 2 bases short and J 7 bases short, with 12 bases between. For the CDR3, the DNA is TGTGCCTGGAGTATCGGGGGTGTGAATTCACCCCTCCACTTT. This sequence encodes CAWSIGGVNSPLHF.

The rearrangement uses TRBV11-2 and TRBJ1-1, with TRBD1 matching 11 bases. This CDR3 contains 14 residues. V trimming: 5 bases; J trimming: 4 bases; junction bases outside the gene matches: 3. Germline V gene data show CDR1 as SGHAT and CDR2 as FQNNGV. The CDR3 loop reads CASSPGQGVTEAFF. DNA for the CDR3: TGTGCCAGCAGCCCGGGACAGGGGGTCACTGAAGCTTTCTTT. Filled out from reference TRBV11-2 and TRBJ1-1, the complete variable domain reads EAGVAQSPRYKIIEKRQSVAFWCNPISGHATLYWYQQILGQGPKLLIQFQNNGVVDDSQLPKDRFSAERLKGVDSTLKIQPAKLEDSAVYLCASSPGQGVTEAFFGQGTRLTVV.

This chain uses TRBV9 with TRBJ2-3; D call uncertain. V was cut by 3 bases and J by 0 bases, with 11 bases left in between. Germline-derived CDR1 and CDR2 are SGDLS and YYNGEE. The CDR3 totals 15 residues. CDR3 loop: CASSADISSTDTQYF. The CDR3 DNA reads TGTGCCAGCAGCGCCGACATATCTAGCACAGATACGCAGTATTTT.

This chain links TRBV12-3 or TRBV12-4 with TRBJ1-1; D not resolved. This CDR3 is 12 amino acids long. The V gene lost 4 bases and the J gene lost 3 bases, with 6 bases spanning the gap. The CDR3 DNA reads TGTGCCAGCAGTTATAGCTACACTGAAGCTTTCTTT. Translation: CASSYSYTEAFF.

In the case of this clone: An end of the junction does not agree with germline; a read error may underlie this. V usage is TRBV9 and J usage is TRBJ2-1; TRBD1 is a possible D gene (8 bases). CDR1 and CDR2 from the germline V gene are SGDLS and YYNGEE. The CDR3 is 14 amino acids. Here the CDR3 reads CASSVGREGTGELF. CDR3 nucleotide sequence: TGTGCCAGCAGCGTAGGGAGGGAGGGGACAGGCGAGCTCTTC.

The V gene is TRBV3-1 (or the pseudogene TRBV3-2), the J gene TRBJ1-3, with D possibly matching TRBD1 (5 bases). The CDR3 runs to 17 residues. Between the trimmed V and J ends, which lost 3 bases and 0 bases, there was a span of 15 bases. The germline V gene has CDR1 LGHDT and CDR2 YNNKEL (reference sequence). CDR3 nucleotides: TGTGCCAGCAGCCAGGGGCGGCAACTGCTCTCTGGAAACACCATATATTTT. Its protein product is CASSQGRQLLSGNTIYF.

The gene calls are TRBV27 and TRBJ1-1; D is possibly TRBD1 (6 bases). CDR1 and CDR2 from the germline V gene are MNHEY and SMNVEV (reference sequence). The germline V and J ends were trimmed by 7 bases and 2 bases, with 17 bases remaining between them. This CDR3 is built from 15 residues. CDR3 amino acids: CASTARQDTNTEAFF. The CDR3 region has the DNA TGTGCCAGCACCGCCAGACAGGATACCAACACTGAAGCTTTCTTT.

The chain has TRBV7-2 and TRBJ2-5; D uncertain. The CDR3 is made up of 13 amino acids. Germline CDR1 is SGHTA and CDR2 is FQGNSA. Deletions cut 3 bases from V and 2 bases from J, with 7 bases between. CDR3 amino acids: CASSLNLQETQYF. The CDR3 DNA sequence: TGTGCCAGCAGCTTGAACTTACAAGAGACCCAGTACTTC.

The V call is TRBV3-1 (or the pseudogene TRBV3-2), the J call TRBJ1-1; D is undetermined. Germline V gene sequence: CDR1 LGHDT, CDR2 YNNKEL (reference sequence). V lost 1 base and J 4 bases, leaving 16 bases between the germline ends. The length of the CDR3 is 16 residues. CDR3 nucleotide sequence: TGTGCCAGCAGCCAAGGAAGGGCAGGAGGTGGCACTGAAGCTTTCTTT. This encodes CASSQGRAGGGTEAFF.

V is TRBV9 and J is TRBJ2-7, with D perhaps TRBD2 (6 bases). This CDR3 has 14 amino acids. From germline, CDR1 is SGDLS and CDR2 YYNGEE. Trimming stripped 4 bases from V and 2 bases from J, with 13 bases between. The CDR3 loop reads CASSQGGLPYEQYF. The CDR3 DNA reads TGTGCCAGCAGCCAAGGAGGGCTTCCCTACGAGCAGTACTTC.

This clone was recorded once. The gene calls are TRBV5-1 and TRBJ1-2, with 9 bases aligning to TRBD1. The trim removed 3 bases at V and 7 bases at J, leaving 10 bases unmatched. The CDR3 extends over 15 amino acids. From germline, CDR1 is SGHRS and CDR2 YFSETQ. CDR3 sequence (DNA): TGCGCCAGCAGCTCGGGTGGACAGGGGCTTTCTGGCTACACCTTC. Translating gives CASSSGGQGLSGYTF.

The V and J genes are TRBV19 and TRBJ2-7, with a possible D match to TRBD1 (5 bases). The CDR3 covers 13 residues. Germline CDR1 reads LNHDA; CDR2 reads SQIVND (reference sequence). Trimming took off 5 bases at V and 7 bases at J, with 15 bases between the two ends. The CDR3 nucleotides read TGTGCCAGTAGTGGCAACGGCCCAGGGGAGCAGTACTTC. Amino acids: CASSGNGPGEQYF. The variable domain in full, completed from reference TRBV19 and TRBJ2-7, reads DGGITQSPKYLFRKEGQNVTLSCEQNLNHDAMYWYRQDPGQGLRLIYYSQIVNDFQKGDIAEGYSVSREKKESFPLTVTSAQKNPTAFYLCASSGNGPGEQYFGPGTRLTVT.

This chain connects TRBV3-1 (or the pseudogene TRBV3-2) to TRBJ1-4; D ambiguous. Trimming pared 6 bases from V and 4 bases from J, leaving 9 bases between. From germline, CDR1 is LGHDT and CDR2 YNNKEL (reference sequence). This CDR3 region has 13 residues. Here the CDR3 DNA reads TGTGCCAGCAGTTGGACTGTTAATGAAAAACTGTTTTTT. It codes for CASSWTVNEKLFF.

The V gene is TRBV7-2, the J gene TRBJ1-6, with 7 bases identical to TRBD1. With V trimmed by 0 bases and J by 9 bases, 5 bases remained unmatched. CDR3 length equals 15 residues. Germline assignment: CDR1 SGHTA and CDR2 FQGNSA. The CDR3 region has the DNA TGTGCCAGCAGCTTAGCGAGGGGGCCTGGTTCACCCCTCCACTTT. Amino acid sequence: CASSLARGPGSPLHF.

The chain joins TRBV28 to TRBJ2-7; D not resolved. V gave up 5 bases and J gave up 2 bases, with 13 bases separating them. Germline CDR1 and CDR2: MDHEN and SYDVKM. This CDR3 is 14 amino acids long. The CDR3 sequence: CASSPLRLAYEQYF. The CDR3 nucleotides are TGTGCCAGCAGTCCCCTCAGGTTAGCCTACGAGCAGTACTTC.

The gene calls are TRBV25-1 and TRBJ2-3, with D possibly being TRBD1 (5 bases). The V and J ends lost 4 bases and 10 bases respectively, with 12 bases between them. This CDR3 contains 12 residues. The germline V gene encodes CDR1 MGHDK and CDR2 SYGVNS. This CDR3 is CASSVTVVPQYF. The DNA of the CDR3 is TGTGCCAGCAGTGTGACAGTCGTTCCGCAGTATTTT.

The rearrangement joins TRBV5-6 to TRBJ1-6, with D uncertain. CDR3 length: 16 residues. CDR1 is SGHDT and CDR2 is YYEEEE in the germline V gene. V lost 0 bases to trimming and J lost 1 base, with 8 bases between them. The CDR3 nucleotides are TGTGCCAGCAGCTTGGTTCCGGGATCCTATAATTCACCCCTCCACTTT. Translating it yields CASSLVPGSYNSPLHF.

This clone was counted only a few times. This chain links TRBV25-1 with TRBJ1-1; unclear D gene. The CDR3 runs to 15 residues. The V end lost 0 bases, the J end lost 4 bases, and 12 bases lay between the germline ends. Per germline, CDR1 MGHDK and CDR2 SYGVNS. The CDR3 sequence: CASSEYGGFGTEAFF. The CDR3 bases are TGTGCCAGCAGTGAATACGGCGGCTTCGGCACTGAAGCTTTCTTT.

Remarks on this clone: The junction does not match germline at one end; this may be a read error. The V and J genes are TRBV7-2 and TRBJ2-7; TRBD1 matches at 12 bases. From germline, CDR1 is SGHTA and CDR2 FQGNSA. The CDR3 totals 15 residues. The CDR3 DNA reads TGTGCCAGCAGCCTAGCCGGGACAGGGGGCCTCGAGCAGTACTTC. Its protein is CASSLAGTGGLEQYF.

In DNA, the CDR3 is TGTGCCAGCAGTTTTACTCAGGGGGCCGCCCAGGGTAATTCACCCCTCCACTTT. Translated: CASSFTQGAAQGNSPLHF. This sequence joins TRBV28 and TRBJ1-6; the match to TRBD1 covers 8 bases. The germline V gene encodes CDR1 MDHEN and CDR2 SYDVKM. V dropped 3 bases and J dropped 6; count of bases not matched to a gene: 13. The CDR3 length is 18 residues.

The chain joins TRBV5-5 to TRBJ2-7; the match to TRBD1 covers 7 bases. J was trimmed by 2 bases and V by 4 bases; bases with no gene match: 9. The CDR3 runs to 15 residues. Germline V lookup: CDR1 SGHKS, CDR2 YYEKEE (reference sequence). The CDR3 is CASSPQTGETYEQYF. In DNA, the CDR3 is TGTGCCAGCAGCCCTCAAACAGGGGAAACCTACGAGCAGTACTTC.